This T cell receptor (beta chain) was captured by sequencing in a study of blood T cell repertoires in COVID-19. The overall study: Specimens from acute and convalescent COVID-19 originated in the United States, Italy and Spain. In each case, the material was cDNA or gDNA derived from T cells, B-cell-depleted T cells, or PBMCs.

Authors' processing steps: Reference gene primer amplification in the assay estimated nucleated cell counts. Here immunoSEQ multiplex PCR was the method, and the copy in TCRdb shows in-frame clones only, minus some. For V, J and clone size, that table is used; D and trimming come from the DNA. The sample records about 270,000 clones, about 91% being singletons. This CDR3 is 15 amino acids long. Germline V gene lookup returns CDR1 MNHEY and CDR2 SVGAGI. The V and J ends lost 6 bases and 5 bases, in that order; junction bases with no gene match: 6. The receptor's source is a person between 18 and 35 years old with COVID-19, enrolled during active disease. Sequenced: peripheral blood. This chain links TRBV6-5 with TRBJ2-1; TRBD2 aligns across 11 bases. In DNA, the CDR3 is TGTGCCAGCAGACTAGCGGGAGTGGGGCACAATGAGCAGTTCTTC. Amino acids: CASRLAGVGHNEQFF.